This T cell receptor (beta chain) derives from a study of OX40 agonist ivuxolimab in advanced cancers. Study details: Melanoma, hepatocellular carcinoma, head and neck or renal cell cancer occurred in dose-escalation patients.

The CDR3 runs 15 residues. The J segment lost 4 bases and the V segment lost 1 base, leaving 3 bases of the junction unmatched. Germline V gene sequence: CDR1 SGHTA, CDR2 FQGNSA. Produced via immunoSEQ multiplex PCR; TCRdb's table is partial and in-frame only. This repertoire shows under 100,000 clones, roughly 85% found once; its top ten account for roughly 6%. This TCR derives from an adult with an advanced solid tumor such as melanoma, head and neck, liver or kidney cancer. The chain uses TRBV7-2 and TRBJ1-3; 8 nucleotides agree with TRBD1. This specimen consisted of CD4+ or CD8+ T cells sorted from blood, obtained in a trial of the OX40 agonist ivuxolimab. The CDR3 DNA reads TGTGCCAGCAGCTTAGAGACAGGGGTCGGAAACACCATATATTTT. Translated, it gives CASSLETGVGNTIYF. Filled out from reference TRBV7-2 and TRBJ1-3, the complete variable domain reads GAGVSQSPSNKVTEKGKDVELRCDPISGHTALYWYRQSLGQGLEFLIYFQGNSAPDKSGLPSDRFSAERTGGSVSTLTIQRTQQEDSAVYLCASSLETGVGNTIYFGEGSWLTVV.